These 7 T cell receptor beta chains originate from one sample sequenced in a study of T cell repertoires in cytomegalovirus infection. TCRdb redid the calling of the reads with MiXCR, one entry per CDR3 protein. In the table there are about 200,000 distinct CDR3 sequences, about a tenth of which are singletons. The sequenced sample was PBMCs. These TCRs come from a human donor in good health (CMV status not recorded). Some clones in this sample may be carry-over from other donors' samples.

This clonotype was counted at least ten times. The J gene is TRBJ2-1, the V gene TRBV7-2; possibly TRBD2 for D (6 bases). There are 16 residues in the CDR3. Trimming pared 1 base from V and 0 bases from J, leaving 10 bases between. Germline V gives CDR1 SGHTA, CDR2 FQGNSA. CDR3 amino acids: CASSLVGRSSYNEQFF. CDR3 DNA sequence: TGTGCCAGCAGCTTAGTTGGGAGGAGCTCCTACAATGAGCAGTTCTTC.

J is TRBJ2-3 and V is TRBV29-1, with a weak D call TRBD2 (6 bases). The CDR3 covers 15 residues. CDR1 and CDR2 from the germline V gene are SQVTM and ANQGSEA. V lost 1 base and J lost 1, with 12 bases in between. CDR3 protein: CSVEVIGSRTDTQYF. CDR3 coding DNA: TGCAGCGTTGAAGTGATCGGGAGTCGCACAGATACGCAGTATTTT.

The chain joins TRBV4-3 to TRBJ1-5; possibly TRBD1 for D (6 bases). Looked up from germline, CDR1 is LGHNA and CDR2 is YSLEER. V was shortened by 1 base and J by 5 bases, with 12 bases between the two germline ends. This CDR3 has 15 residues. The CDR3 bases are TGCGCCAGCAGCCAAGGGGGGCAGGGTCATCAGCCCCAGCATTTT. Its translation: CASSQGGQGHQPQHF.

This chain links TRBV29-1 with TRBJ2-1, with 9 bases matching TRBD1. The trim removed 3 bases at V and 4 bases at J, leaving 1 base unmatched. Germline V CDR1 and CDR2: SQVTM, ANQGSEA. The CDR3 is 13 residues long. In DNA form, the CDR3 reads TGCAGCGTTGAGACAGGGGGGTACAATGAGCAGTTCTTC. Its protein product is CSVETGGYNEQFF.

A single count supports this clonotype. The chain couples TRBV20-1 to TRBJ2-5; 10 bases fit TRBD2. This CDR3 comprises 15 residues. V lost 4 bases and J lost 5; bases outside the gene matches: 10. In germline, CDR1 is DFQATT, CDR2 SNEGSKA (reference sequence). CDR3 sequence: CSAKASGSWTETQYF. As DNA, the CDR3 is TGCAGTGCTAAGGCTAGCGGGAGCTGGACGGAGACCCAGTACTTC.

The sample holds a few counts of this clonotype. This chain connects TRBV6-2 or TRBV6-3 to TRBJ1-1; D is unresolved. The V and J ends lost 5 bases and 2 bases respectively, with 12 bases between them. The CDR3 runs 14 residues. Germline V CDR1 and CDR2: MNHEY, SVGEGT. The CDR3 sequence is CASSQTGINTEAFF. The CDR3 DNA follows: TGTGCCAGCAGTCAGACCGGGATTAACACTGAAGCTTTCTTT.

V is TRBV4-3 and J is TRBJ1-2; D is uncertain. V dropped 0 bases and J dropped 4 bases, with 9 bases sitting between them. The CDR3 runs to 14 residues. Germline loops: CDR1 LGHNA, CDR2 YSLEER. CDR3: CASSQEPSAYGYTF. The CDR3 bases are TGCGCCAGCAGCCAAGAGCCCTCGGCCTATGGCTACACCTTC.